This T cell receptor beta chain is drawn from a study of T cell repertoires in cytomegalovirus infection. In the study overall: CMV epitopes in the study were HLA-C-restricted (recently identified) and HLA-B-restricted (well studied). Carrying CMV and the relevant HLA type showed in public TCR beta signatures.

This clonotype was counted between two and nine times. Antigen unknown. There are 15 residues in the CDR3. The germline V gene encodes CDR1 MNHEY and CDR2 SMNVEV (reference sequence). The V end lost 5 bases, the J end lost 5 bases, and 18 bases lay between the germline ends. Study-level points and caveats: The study identified carriers of CMV plus the relevant HLA from cumulative public TCR beta family frequency.

Via MiXCR, TCRdb re-called the reads, giving one row per CDR3 protein. The profile shows some 500,000 distinct CDR3 sequences, around 30% of them singletons. The sequenced sample was cultured PBMCs, obtained from culture after CMV antigen stimulation. The chain uses TRBV27 and TRBJ1-1; D is unresolved. The sequence came from a human donor in good health (CMV status not recorded). Some clones in this sample may be carry-over from other donors' samples. The CDR3 DNA reads as TGTGCCAGCAGTCCATCCGTTTTTGTGGTTACTGAAGCTTTCTTT. It translates to CASSPSVFVVTEAFF.